The clone carrying this T cell receptor (beta chain) came up many times. CDR1 MNHEY and CDR2 SVGAGI come from the germline V gene. Trimming stripped 2 bases from V and 0 bases from J, with 11 bases between. This CDR3 has 15 amino acids. The data stem from a study of blood T cell repertoires in COVID-19. The overall study: The United States, Italy and Spain supplied acute and convalescent COVID-19 samples.

Seattle researchers signed up patients amid active infection and tracked them longitudinally. As processed by the authors: It was from reference gene primer amplification that nucleated cell counts were estimated. Method: immunoSEQ multiplex PCR; TCRdb's copy keeps in-frame clones and lacks some. V, J and clone size reflect that table, while D and trimming were determined from the DNA. The repertoire includes about 58,000 clones, more than 80% of them detected once, and more than 30% sits in the top ten. The chain joins TRBV6-5 to TRBJ2-7; no firm D call. The source of this sequence is a man in his 60s with COVID-19, enrolled during active disease. The source material was peripheral blood. CDR3 nucleotides: TGTGCCAGCAGTTACCGGCAGGATAGCTCCTACGAGCAGTACTTC. This encodes CASSYRQDSSYEQYF.